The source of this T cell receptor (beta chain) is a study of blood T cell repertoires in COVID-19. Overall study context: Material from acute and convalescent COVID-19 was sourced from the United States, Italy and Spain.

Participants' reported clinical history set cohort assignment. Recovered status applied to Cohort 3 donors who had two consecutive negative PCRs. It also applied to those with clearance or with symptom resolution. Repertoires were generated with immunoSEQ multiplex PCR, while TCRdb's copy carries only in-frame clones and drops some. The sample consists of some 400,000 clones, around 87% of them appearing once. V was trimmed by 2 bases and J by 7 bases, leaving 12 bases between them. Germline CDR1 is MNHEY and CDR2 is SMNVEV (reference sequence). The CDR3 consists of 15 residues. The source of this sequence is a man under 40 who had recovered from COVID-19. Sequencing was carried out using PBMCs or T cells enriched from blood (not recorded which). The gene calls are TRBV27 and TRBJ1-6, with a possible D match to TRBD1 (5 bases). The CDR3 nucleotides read TGTGCCAGCAGTTTACGCCGACAGCTGAATTCACCCCTCCACTTT. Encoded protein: CASSLRRQLNSPLHF.